These T cell receptor beta chains were read from a single sample in a study of shared clonotypes between healthy human individuals. Sequencing used immunoSEQ multiplex PCR; TCRdb keeps in-frame clones, though not all of them. The table has roughly 2.6 million clones, roughly 92% seen once. The sequenced sample consisted of naive CD4+ T cells sorted from blood. The receptors were sampled from a man younger than 35 in good health. Both conserved end residues are part of each CDR3. The D gene is left open where the match is weak. Some rows mark clone size as missing; the rest say once, few, many or name a class of expanded clone.

-	-	TRBV18	TRBJ1-5	CASSPLGGTEPQHF	TGTGCCAGCTCACCATTAGGGGGTACGGAGCCCCAGCATTTT
-	-	TRBV5-4	TRBJ2-7	CASSPVGAYEQYF	TGTGCCAGCAGCCCGGTAGGGGCCTACGAGCAGTACTTC
-	few	TRBV18	TRBJ1-4	CASSEGQRNEKLFF	TGTGCCAGCTCAGAGGGACAAAGGAACGAAAAACTGTTTTTT
-	-	TRBV7-6	TRBJ1-1	CASSKSKFHPEAFF	TGTGCCAGCAGTAAATCTAAGTTCCATCCTGAAGCTTTCTTT
-	-	TRBV10-2	TRBJ2-7	CASSLTATYEQYF	TGCGCCAGCAGCTTGACTGCCACCTACGAGCAGTACTTC
TRBD1	-	TRBV9	TRBJ1-5	CASSANRGGQPQHF	TGTGCCAGCAGCGCCAACAGGGGTGGTCAGCCCCAGCATTTT
-	-	TRBV5-6	TRBJ2-7	CASALTGISEQYF	TGTGCCAGCGCTTTGACAGGAATCTCCGAGCAGTACTTC
-	few	TRBV2	TRBJ2-7	CASSESWSEQYF	TGTGCCAGCAGTGAATCTTGGAGCGAGCAGTACTTC
-	-	TRBV6-1	TRBJ2-7	CANSRDTIYEQYF	TGTGCCAACTCACGGGACACCATCTACGAGCAGTACTTC
-	-	TRBV7-2	TRBJ2-1	CASSLGVQREQFF	TGTGCCAGCAGCTTAGGGGTCCAGCGGGAGCAGTTCTTC
-	once	TRBV11-3	TRBJ2-5	CASSLLGGETQYF	TGTGCCAGCAGCTTATTGGGGGGAGAGACCCAGTACTTC
-	-	TRBV12-5	TRBJ1-1	CASGAQGRTEAFF	TGTGCTAGTGGTGCCCAGGGGAGGACTGAAGCTTTCTTT
TRBD1	-	TRBV6-5	TRBJ1-3	CASSWDRGNSGNTIYF	TGTGCCAGCAGTTGGGACAGGGGAAACTCTGGAAACACCATATATTTT
-	-	TRBV10-2	TRBJ1-1	CAISGTAGTSSTEAFF	TGCGCTATCAGCGGGACGGCAGGTACTTCCAGCACTGAAGCTTTCTTT
-	-	TRBV2	TRBJ2-3	CATPEGPEGTDTQYF	TGTGCCACCCCAGAGGGCCCCGAGGGCACAGATACGCAGTATTTT
-	-	TRBV21-1	TRBJ2-5	CASSPLRETQYF	TGTGCCAGCAGCCCGCTTCGGGAGACCCAGTACTTC
TRBD2	-	TRBV11-2	TRBJ2-1	CASSTGTSGSSSYNEQFF	TGTGCCAGCAGCACCGGGACTAGCGGGTCGAGCTCCTACAATGAGCAGTTCTTC
TRBD2	-	TRBV9	TRBJ2-2	CASSESGITGELFF	TGTGCCAGCAGCGAGAGCGGGATTACCGGGGAGCTGTTTTTT
TRBD2	-	TRBV28	TRBJ2-7	CASSRGGEQYF	TGTGCCAGCAGCCGGGGGGGTGAGCAGTACTTC
TRBD2	-	TRBV6-5	TRBJ2-7	CASSRSGRFEQYF	TGTGCCAGCAGTCGTAGCGGGAGGTTCGAGCAGTACTTC
TRBD1	-	TRBV6-5	TRBJ1-4	CASSGLSTGTEKLFF	TGTGCCAGCAGTGGACTTTCGACAGGGACTGAAAAACTGTTTTTT
TRBD1	-	TRBV28	TRBJ2-7	CASSPETGGTYEQYF	TGTGCCAGCAGTCCTGAGACAGGGGGGACCTACGAGCAGTACTTC
-	-	TRBV29-1	TRBJ1-2	CSVGRGDGYTF	TGCAGCGTCGGACGGGGAGATGGCTACACCTTC
-	-	TRBV28	TRBJ2-7	CASSFRVSEQYF	TGTGCCAGCAGTTTTAGGGTATCCGAGCAGTACTTC
TRBD1	-	TRBV7-9	TRBJ2-3	CASSFIGTEGDTQYF	TGTGCCAGCAGCTTCATCGGGACAGAGGGAGATACGCAGTATTTT
-	-	TRBV10-2	TRBJ1-1	CASIGDTGRTEAFF	TGCGCCAGCATCGGGGACACCGGGCGGACTGAAGCTTTCTTT
TRBD1	-	TRBV5-1	TRBJ1-2	CARIYFLGQGIYYGYTF	TGCGCCAGGATCTACTTCCTGGGACAGGGGATATACTATGGCTACACCTTC
-	-	TRBV5-1	TRBJ2-5	CASSLLGEETQYF	TGCGCCAGCAGCTTGTTAGGGGAAGAGACCCAGTACTTC
TRBD2	once	TRBV5-4	TRBJ2-1	CASSLGLAGKNNEQFF	TGTGCCAGCAGCTTGGGACTAGCGGGGAAAAACAATGAGCAGTTCTTC
-	-	TRBV21-1	TRBJ2-1	CASSTGAVGEQFF	TGTGCCAGCAGCACAGGGGCGGTAGGTGAGCAGTTCTTC
-	-	TRBV28	TRBJ2-4	CASSTRAWGNIQYF	TGTGCCAGCAGTACCAGGGCGTGGGGGAACATTCAGTACTTC
TRBD1	-	TRBV5-6	TRBJ1-2	CASSADRAYGYTF	TGTGCCAGCAGCGCCGACAGGGCCTATGGCTACACCTTC
-	-	TRBV30	TRBJ1-3	CAWSQGSSGNTIYF	TGTGCCTGGAGTCAGGGGAGCTCTGGAAACACCATATATTTT
-	-	TRBV10-3	TRBJ2-1	CAISDGGREQFF	TGTGCCATCAGTGATGGGGGGCGTGAGCAGTTCTTC
-	-	TRBV28	TRBJ1-4	CASSLNVGENEKLFF	TGTGCCAGCAGTTTAAACGTCGGGGAAAATGAAAAACTGTTTTTT
-	-	TRBV27	TRBJ1-5	CASSLGGGSNQPQHF	TGTGCCAGCAGTTTAGGGGGGGGTAGCAATCAGCCCCAGCATTTT